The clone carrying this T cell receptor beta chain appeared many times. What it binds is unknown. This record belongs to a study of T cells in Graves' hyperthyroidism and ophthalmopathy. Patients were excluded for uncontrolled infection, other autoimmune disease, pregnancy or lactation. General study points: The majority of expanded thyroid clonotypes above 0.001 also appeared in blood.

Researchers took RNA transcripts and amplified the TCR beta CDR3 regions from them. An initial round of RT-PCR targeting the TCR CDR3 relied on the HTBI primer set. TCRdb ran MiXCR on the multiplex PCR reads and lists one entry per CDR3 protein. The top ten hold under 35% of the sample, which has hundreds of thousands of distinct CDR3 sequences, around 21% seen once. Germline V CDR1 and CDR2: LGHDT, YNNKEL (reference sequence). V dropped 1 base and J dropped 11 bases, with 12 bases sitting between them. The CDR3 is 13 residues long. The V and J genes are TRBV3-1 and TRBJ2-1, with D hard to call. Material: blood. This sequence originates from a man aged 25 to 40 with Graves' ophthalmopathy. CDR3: CASSQGISRKQFF. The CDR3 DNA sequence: TGTGCCAGCAGCCAAGGGATAAGCCGGAAGCAGTTCTTC.